This is a list of T cell receptor beta chains from one sample in a study of OX40 agonist ivuxolimab in advanced cancers. Libraries were prepared by immunoSEQ multiplex PCR; TCRdb keeps only in-frame clonotypes and omits some of them. Seen here are about 93,000 clones, 75% to 95% observed once, and the top ten hold 2.6%. The material was CD4+ or CD8+ T cells sorted from blood, obtained in a trial of the OX40 agonist ivuxolimab. The origin of the receptors is an adult with an advanced solid tumor such as melanoma, head and neck, liver or kidney cancer. Each CDR3 is given with its conserved first and last residue. A D gene is named only where the DNA matches it firmly. Clone size is stated in some rows and not others, as once, few, many or a class when expanded.

D gene	clone size	V gene	J gene	CDR3 protein	CDR3 DNA
NA	NA	TRBV5-6	TRBJ2-3	CASAFSPALGNTQYF	TGTGCCAGCGCATTTTCCCCCGCCTTGGGAAATACGCAGTATTTT
NA	NA	TRBV25-1	TRBJ2-3	CASSERGLATDTQYF	TGTGCCAGCAGTGAGCGGGGGCTCGCTACAGATACGCAGTATTTT
TRBD2	NA	TRBV6-1	TRBJ2-5	CASSGFRTSGPLYQETQYF	TGTGCCAGCAGTGGGTTCAGGACTAGCGGGCCATTGTACCAAGAGACCCAGTACTTC
NA	NA	TRBV27	TRBJ2-1	CASSRLGVLQGDNEQFF	TGTGCCAGCTCGAGGCTGGGCGTACTCCAGGGAGACAATGAGCAGTTCTTC
TRBD1	NA	TRBV19	TRBJ1-2	CASSIGTGTVVSGYTF	TGTGCCAGTAGTATAGGGACCGGGACAGTCGTCTCTGGCTACACCTTC
TRBD1	NA	TRBV11-3	TRBJ2-3	CASSLGTRGRIEDTQYF	TGTGCCAGCAGCTTAGGCACCAGGGGGCGCATCGAAGATACGCAGTATTTT
NA	once	TRBV6-5	TRBJ1-5	CASSYSKRGNQPQHF	TGTGCCAGCAGTTACTCGAAAAGGGGCAATCAGCCCCAGCATTTT
TRBD2	NA	TRBV27	TRBJ2-7	CASAPTSGVTYEQYF	TGTGCCAGCGCTCCGACTAGCGGGGTAACCTACGAGCAGTACTTC
TRBD2	few	TRBV28	TRBJ2-7	CASNLLAGGGYEQYF	TGTGCCAGCAACCTGCTAGCGGGAGGTGGGTACGAGCAGTACTTC
NA	NA	TRBV7-9	TRBJ2-2	CASIGLVGGSTGELFF	TGTGCCAGCATCGGTCTCGTGGGGGGTAGCACCGGGGAGCTGTTTTTT
TRBD2	NA	TRBV5-4	TRBJ2-2	CASSLKRGLLNTGELFF	TGTGCCAGCAGCTTAAAGCGGGGGTTATTAAACACCGGGGAGCTGTTTTTT
TRBD2	NA	TRBV2	TRBJ2-3	CASILAGVTDTQYF	TGTGCCAGCATACTAGCGGGAGTAACAGATACGCAGTATTTT